Listed here is a single TCR beta chain. The data derive from a study of T-cell reconstitution after alpha-beta-depleted transplantation in children. Germline CDR1 is SGHVS and CDR2 is FQNEAQ. Trimming took 5 bases from V and 5 from J, leaving 9 bases between them. This CDR3 has 13 residues. Unique molecular identifiers were built into the TCRbeta library. From the PCR reads, TCRdb called clonotypes with MiXCR, one entry per CDR3 protein. The table includes approximately 640,000 distinct CDR3 sequences, roughly 17% detected once. The chain employs TRBV7-8 and TRBJ2-2; D not certain. Sequences were derived from PBMCs from the stem cell graft donor, sampled from the stem cell graft. This receptor was taken from a human donor who donated a stem cell graft to a child with acute myeloid leukemia. This chain's CDR3 is CASSPLRTGELFF. In DNA, the CDR3 is TGTGCCAGCAGCCCCTTAAGAACCGGGGAGCTGTTTTTT.